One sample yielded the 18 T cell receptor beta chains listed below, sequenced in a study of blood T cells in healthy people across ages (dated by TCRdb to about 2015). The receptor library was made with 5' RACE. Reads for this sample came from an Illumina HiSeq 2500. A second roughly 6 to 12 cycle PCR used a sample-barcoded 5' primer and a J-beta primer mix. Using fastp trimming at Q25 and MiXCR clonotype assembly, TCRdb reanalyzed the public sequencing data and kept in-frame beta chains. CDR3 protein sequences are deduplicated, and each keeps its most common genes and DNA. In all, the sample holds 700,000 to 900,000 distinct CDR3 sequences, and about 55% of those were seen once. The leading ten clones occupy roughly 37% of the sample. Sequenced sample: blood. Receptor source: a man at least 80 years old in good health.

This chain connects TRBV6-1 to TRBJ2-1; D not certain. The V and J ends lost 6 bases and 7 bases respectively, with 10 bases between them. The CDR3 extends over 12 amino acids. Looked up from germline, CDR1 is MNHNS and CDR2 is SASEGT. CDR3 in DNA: TGTGCCAGCAGCAATGACAAGAATGAGCAGTTCTTC. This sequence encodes CASSNDKNEQFF.

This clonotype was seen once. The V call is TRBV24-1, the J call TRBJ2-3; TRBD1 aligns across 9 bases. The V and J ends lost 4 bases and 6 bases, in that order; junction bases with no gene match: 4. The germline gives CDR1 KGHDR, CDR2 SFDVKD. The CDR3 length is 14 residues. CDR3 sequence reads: CATSDPGQGDTQYF. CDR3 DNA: TGTGCCACCAGTGACCCGGGACAGGGCGATACGCAGTATTTT.

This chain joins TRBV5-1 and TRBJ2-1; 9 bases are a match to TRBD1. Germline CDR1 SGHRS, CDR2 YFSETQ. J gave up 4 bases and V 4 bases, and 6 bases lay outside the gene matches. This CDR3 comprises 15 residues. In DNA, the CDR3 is TGCGCCAGCAGCCCCGGACAGGGGCAATACAATGAGCAGTTCTTC. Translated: CASSPGQGQYNEQFF. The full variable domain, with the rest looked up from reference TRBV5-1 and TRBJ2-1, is KAGVTQTPRYLIKTRGQQVTLSCSPISGHRSVSWYQQTPGQGLQFLFEYFSETQRNKGNFPGRFSGRQFSNSRSEMNVSTLELGDSALYLCASSPGQGQYNEQFFGPGTRLTVL.

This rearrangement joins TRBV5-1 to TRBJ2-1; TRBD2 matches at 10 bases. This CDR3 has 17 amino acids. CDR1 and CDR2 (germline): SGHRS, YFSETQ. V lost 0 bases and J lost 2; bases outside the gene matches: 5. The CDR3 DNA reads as TGCGCCAGCAGCTTGGTACCAGCGGGAGGGACCTACAATGAGCAGTTCTTC. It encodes CASSLVPAGGTYNEQFF.

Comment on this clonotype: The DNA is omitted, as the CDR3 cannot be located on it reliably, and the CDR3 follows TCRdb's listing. The CDR3: CASWAPGNTETFF. The chain has TRBV28 and TRBJ1-1. In germline, CDR1 is MDHEN, CDR2 SYDVKM. Both ends counted, the CDR3 spans 13 residues.

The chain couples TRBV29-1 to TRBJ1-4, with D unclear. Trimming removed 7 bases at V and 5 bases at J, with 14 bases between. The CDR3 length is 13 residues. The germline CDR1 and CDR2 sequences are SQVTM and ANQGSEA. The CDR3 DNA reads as TGCAGCGCTGACCGCATAGAAAATGAAAAACTGTTTTTT. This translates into CSADRIENEKLFF.

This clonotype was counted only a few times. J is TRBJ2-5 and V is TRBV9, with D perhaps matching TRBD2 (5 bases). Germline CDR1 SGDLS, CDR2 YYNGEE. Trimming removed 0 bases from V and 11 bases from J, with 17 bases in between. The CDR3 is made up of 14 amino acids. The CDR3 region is CASSVVGLGNEQYF. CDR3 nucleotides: TGTGCCAGCAGCGTAGTTGGACTGGGCAATGAGCAGTACTTC.

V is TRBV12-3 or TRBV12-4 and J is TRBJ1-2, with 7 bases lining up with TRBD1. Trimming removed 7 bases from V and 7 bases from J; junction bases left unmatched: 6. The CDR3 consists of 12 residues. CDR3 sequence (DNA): TGTGCCAGCATCGACAGGGATCGTGGCTACACCTTC. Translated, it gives CASIDRDRGYTF.

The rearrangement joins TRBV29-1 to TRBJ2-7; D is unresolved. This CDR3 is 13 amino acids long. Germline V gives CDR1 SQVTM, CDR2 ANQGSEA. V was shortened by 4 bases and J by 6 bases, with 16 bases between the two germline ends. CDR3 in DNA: TGCAGCGTTGCCCCCCGGCAGGCTGGCGAGCAGTACTTC. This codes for CSVAPRQAGEQYF.

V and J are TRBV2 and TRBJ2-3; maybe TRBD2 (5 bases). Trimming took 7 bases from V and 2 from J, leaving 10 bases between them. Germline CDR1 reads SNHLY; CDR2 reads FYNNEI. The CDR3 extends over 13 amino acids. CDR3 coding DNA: TGTGCCAGCAAACAGCGGTCCACAGATACGCAGTATTTT. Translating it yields CASKQRSTDTQYF.

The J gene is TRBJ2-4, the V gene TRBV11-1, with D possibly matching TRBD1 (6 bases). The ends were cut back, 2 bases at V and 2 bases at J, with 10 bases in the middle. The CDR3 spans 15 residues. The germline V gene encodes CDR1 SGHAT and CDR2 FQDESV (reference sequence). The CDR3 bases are TGTGCCAGCAGCTTAACAGGGTGGACCAAAAACATTCAGTACTTC. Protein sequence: CASSLTGWTKNIQYF.

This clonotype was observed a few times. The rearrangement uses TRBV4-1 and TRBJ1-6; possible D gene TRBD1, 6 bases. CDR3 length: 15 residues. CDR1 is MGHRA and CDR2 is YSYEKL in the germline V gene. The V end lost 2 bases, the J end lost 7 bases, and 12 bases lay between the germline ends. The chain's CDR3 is CASSQPGTPNSPLHF. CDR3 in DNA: TGCGCCAGCAGCCAACCCGGGACACCCAATTCACCCCTCCACTTT.

The CDR3 DNA sequence: TGTGCCAGCAGAGACTCCGTCGGACGGCTCACTGAAGCTTTCTTT. This gives the protein CASRDSVGRLTEAFF. The chain recombines TRBV6-5 with TRBJ1-1; D remains unclear. This CDR3 has 15 amino acids. With 6 bases removed from V and 4 bases from J, the gap between germline ends came to 18 bases. The germline V gene encodes CDR1 MNHEY and CDR2 SVGAGI.

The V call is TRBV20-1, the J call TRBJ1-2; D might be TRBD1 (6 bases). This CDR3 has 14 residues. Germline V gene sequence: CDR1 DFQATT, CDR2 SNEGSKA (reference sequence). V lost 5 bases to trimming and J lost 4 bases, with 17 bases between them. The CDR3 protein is CSAPRPGEGYGYTF. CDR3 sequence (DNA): TGCAGTGCTCCGAGACCAGGGGAAGGCTATGGCTACACCTTC.

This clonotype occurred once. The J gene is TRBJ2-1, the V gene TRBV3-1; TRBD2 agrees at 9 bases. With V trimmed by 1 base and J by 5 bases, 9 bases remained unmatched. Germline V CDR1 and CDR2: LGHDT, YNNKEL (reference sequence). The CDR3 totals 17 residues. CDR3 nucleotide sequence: TGTGCCAGCAGCCAAGGGATAGCGGGAGTCGGTGACAATGAGCAGTTCTTC. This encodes CASSQGIAGVGDNEQFF.

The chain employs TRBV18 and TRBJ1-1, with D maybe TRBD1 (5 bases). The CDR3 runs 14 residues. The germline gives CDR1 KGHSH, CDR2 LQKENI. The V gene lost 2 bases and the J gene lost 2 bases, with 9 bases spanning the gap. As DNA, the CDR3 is TGTGCCAGCTCACCAAACAGGCTTAACACTGAAGCTTTCTTT. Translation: CASSPNRLNTEAFF.

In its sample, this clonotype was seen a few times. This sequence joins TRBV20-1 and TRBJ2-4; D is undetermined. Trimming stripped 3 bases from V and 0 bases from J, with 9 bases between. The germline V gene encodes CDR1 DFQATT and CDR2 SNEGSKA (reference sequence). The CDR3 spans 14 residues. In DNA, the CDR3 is TGCAGTGCTAGGCTACAACTAGCCAAAAACATTCAGTACTTC. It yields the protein CSARLQLAKNIQYF.

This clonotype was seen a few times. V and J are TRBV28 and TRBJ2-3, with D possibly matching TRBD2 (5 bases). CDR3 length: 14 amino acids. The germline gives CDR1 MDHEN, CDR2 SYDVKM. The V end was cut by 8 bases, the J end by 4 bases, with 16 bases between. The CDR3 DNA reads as TGTGCCAGCGGAGGTAAATCTGTAGCAGATACGCAGTATTTT. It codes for CASGGKSVADTQYF.